This T cell receptor (beta chain) was documented in a study of T cells in Graves' hyperthyroidism and ophthalmopathy. Points from the study as a whole: Most thyroid clonotypes expanded above 0.001 were also detected in blood.

Using more than 7.5 ml of fresh peripheral blood, PBMCs were prepared. The germline V gene has CDR1 MGHRA and CDR2 YSYEKL. Trimming took 0 bases from V and 8 from J; bases not matched to a gene: 5. The CDR3 consists of 14 residues. The TCR beta CDR3 regions underwent amplification using RNA transcripts as the source. When the TCR CDR3 underwent first-round RT-PCR, the HTBI primer set was used. TCRdb recomputed calls from the multiplex PCR reads with MiXCR, one row per CDR3 protein. The table records hundreds of thousands of distinct CDR3 sequences, roughly 40% of them present only once. This clonotype was seen more than once but under ten times. Its matching antigen is unknown.

Source material: blood. The V gene is TRBV4-1, the J gene TRBJ1-2; 8 bases are a match to TRBD1. The receptor's source is a man younger than 35 with Graves' hyperthyroidism. The CDR3 DNA sequence: TGCGCCAGCAGCCAAGATGGAACAGGGGGGGGCTACACCTTC. Protein sequence: CASSQDGTGGGYTF.